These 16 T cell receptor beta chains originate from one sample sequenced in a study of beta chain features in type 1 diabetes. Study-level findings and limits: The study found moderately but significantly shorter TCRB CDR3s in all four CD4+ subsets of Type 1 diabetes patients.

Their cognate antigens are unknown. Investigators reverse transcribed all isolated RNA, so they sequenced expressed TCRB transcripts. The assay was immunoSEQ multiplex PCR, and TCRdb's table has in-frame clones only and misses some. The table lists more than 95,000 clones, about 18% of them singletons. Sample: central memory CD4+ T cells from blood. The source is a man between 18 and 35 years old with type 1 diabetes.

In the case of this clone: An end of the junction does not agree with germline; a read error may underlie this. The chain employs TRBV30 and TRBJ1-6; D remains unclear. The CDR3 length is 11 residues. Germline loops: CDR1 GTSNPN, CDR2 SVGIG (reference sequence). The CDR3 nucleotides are TGTGCCTGGAGTTATACTTCACCCCTCCACTTT. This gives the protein CAWSYTSPLHF.

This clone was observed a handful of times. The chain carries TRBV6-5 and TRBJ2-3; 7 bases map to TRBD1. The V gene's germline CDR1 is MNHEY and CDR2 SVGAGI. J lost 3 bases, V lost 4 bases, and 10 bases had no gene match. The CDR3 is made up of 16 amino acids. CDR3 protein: CASSSGQAGPTDTQYF. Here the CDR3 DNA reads TGTGCCAGCAGTTCTGGACAGGCCGGGCCTACAGATACGCAGTATTTT.

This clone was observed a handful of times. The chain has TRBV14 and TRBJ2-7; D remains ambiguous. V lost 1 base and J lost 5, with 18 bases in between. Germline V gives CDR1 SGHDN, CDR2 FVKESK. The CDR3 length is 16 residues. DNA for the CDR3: TGTGCCAGCAGCCAAGTCGATAGACCCCCACTCCACGAGCAGTACTTC. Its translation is CASSQVDRPPLHEQYF. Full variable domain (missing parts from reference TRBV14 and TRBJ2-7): EAGVTQFPSHSVIEKGQTVTLRCDPISGHDNLYWYRRVMGKEIKFLLHFVKESKQDESGMPNNRFLAERTGGTYSTLKVQPAELEDSGVYFCASSQVDRPPLHEQYFGPGTRLTVT.

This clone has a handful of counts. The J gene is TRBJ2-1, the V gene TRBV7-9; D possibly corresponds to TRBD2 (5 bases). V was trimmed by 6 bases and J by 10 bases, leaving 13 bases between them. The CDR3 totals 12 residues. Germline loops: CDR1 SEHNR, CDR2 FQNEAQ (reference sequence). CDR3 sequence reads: CASSLSGREQFF. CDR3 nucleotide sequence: TGTGCCAGCAGTCTCAGCGGCCGGGAGCAGTTCTTC. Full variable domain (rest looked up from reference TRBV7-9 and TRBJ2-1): DTGVSQNPRHKITKRGQNVTFRCDPISEHNRLYWYRQTLGQGPEFLTYFQNEAQLEKSRLLSDRFSAERPKGSFSTLEIQRTEQGDSAMYLCASSLSGREQFFGPGTRLTVL.

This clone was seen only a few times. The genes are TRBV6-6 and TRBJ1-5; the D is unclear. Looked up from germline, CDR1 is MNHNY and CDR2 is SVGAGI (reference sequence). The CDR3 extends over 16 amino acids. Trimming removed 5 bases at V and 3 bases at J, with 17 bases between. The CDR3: CASSRSGRGDNQPQHF. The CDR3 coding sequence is TGTGCCAGCAGTCGATCCGGGCGGGGTGACAATCAGCCCCAGCATTTT.

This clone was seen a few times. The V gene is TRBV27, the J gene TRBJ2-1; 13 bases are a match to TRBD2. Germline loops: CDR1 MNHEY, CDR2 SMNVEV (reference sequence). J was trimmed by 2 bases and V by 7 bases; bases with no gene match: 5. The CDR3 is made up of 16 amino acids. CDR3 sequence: CASTGLAGKAYNEQFF. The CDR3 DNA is TGTGCCAGCACGGGACTAGCGGGAAAAGCCTACAATGAGCAGTTCTTC.

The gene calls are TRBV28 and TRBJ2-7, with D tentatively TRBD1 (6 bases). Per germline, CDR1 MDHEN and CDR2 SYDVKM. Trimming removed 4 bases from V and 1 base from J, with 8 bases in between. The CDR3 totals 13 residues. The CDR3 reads CASSSGQSYEQYF. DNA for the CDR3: TGTGCCAGCAGTTCTGGACAGTCCTACGAGCAGTACTTC.

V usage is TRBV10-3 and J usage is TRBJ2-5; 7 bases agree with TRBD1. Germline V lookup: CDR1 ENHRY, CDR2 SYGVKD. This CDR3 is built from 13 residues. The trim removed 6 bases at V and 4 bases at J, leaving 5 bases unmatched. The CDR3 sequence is CAISFTGAETQYF. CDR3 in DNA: TGTGCCATCAGCTTCACAGGGGCAGAGACCCAGTACTTC.

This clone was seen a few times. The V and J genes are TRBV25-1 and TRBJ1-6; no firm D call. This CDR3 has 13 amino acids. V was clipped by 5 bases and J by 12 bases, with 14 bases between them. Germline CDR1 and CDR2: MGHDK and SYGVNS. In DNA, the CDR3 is TGTGCCAGCAGTCAAACCCCGGAGGGACCCCTCCACTTT. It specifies CASSQTPEGPLHF.

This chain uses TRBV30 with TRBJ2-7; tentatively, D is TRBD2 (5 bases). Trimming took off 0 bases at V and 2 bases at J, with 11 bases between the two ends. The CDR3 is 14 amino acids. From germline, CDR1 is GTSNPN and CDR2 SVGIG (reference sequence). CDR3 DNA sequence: TGTGCCTGGAGTGTACTAGGCAGGACCTACGAGCAGTACTTC. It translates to CAWSVLGRTYEQYF.

The CDR3 reads CASSSDRASYNEQFF. The DNA of the CDR3 is TGTGCCAGCAGTAGCGACAGGGCCTCCTACAATGAGCAGTTCTTC. The chain employs TRBV27 and TRBJ2-1; the match to TRBD1 covers 7 bases. CDR1 and CDR2 from the germline V gene are MNHEY and SMNVEV (reference sequence). This CDR3 is built from 15 residues. Trimming removed 5 bases from V and 0 bases from J; junction bases left unmatched: 4.

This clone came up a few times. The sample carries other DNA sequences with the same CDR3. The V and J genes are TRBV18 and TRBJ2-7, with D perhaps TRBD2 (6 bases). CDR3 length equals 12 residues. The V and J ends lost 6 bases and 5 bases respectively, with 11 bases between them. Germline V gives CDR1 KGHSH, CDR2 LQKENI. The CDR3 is CASSPGLNEQYF. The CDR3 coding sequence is TGTGCCAGCTCGCCAGGACTAAACGAGCAGTACTTC.

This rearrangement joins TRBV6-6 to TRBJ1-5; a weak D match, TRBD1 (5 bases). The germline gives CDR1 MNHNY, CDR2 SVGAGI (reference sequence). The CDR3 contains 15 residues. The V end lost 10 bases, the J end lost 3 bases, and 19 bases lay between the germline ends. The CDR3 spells CATRSGRLTNQPQHF. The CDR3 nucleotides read TGTGCCACCCGGTCGGGACGGCTAACCAATCAGCCCCAGCATTTT.

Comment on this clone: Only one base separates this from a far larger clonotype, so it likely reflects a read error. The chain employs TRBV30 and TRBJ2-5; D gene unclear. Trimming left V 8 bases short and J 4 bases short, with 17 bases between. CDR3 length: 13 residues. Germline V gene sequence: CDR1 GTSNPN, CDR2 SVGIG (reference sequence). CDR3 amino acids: CARIRPNGETQYF. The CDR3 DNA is TGTGCCAGGATACGGCCAAATGGAGAGACCCAGTACTTC.

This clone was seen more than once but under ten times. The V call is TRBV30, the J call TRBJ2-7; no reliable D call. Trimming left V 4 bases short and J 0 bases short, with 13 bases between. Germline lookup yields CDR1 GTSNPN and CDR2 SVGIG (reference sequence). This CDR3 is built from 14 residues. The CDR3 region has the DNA TGTGCCTGGACCCGGCTCCTTCACTCCTACGAGCAGTACTTC. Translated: CAWTRLLHSYEQYF.

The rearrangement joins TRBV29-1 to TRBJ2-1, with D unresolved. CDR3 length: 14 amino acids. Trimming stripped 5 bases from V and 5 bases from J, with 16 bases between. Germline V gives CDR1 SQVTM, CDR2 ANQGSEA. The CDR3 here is CSVLGSYNNNEQFF. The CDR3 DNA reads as TGCAGCGTTTTGGGGTCGTATAACAACAATGAGCAGTTCTTC.